This entry describes one TCR beta chain. In the original processing: Estimation of nucleated cell counts relied on the amplification of reference gene primers. Profiling relied on immunoSEQ multiplex PCR, and the TCRdb table lists in-frame clones only, not all of them. That table furnishes V, J and clone size, whereas the DNA furnished D and trimming. Of around 99,000 clones in the sample, almost 85% were seen once. This sample is drawn from a study of blood T cell repertoires in COVID-19. The overall study: T cells, B-cell-depleted T cells, or PBMCs provided the cDNA or gDNA that served as material.

Germline V gene sequence: CDR1 LNHDA, CDR2 SQIVND (reference sequence). This CDR3 contains 21 residues. After removal of 3 bases from V and 0 bases from J, the junction contained 19 bases not matched to a gene. The sequence was collected from a human donor in a cohort sampled during active COVID-19. The sequenced material came from peripheral blood. This sequence joins TRBV19 and TRBJ1-2; 10 bases are shared with TRBD1. Here the CDR3 reads CASSIVWERPGQGRSNYGYTF. In nucleotides, the CDR3 is TGTGCCAGTAGTATTGTGTGGGAACGACCGGGACAGGGGCGATCTAACTATGGCTACACCTTC.